Listed here are 15 T cell receptor beta chains from one sample, sequenced in a study of T cell repertoires in cytomegalovirus infection. These receptors have no known antigen. In TCRdb, the reads were re-called with MiXCR into one record per CDR3 protein. The table includes about 280,000 distinct CDR3 sequences, roughly a fifth detected once. The source was cultured PBMCs, collected from culture after CMV antigen stimulation. Receptors were obtained from a human donor in good health (CMV status not recorded). Some clones in this sample may be carry-over from other donors' samples.

This clonotype came up many times. The CDR3 here is CASSPSLARSYEQYV. The CDR3 DNA follows: TGTGCCAGCAGCCCCTCCTTAGCGAGGTCCTACGAGCAGTACGTC. The gene calls are TRBV7-2 and TRBJ2-7, with a tentative D call TRBD2 (5 bases). Trimming took 5 bases from V and 1 from J, leaving 15 bases between them. The CDR3 is 15 amino acids. Germline CDR1 SGHTA, CDR2 FQGNSA.

This clonotype was seen repeatedly, ten times or more. The chain has TRBV7-6 and TRBJ1-1; D remains ambiguous. The V gene lost 2 bases and the J gene lost 9 bases, with 10 bases spanning the gap. The CDR3 is 12 residues long. Germline V lookup: CDR1 SGHVS, CDR2 FNYEAQ. CDR3 nucleotide sequence: TGTGCCAGCAGCTTACAGGAACGCCAAGCTTTCTTT. This sequence encodes CASSLQERQAFF.

The genes are TRBV11-3 and TRBJ1-2; 8 nucleotides agree with TRBD1. The ends lost 5 bases at V and 3 bases at J; junction bases unmatched: 8. CDR3 size: 15 residues. Germline values: CDR1 SGHNT, CDR2 YENEEA. The CDR3 bases are TGTGCCAGCAGCCGTACAGGGGGGCTGGACTATGGCTACACCTTC. It specifies CASSRTGGLDYGYTF.

This clonotype was seen at least ten times. This chain links TRBV27 with TRBJ2-1; a weak D match, TRBD2 (5 bases). V lost 8 bases and J 16 bases, leaving 24 bases between the germline ends. This CDR3 is 13 amino acids long. Germline V gene data show CDR1 as MNHEY and CDR2 as SMNVEV (reference sequence). Here the CDR3 DNA reads TGTGCCAGCGCCACCCCGGGGAGCGCCGGCTGTTTCTTC. Its translation is CASATPGSAGCFF.

The chain joins TRBV9 to TRBJ2-1; 11 bases align to TRBD2. CDR1 and CDR2 (germline): SGDLS, YYNGEE. This CDR3 spans 15 amino acids. V shed 2 bases, J shed 10 bases, and the junction held 8 bases outside the gene matches. CDR3: CASSVTSGSESEQFF. CDR3 bases: TGTGCCAGCAGCGTCACTAGCGGGAGTGAATCCGAGCAGTTCTTC. The whole variable domain, filled in from reference TRBV9 and TRBJ2-1, reads DSGVTQTPKHLITATGQRVTLRCSPRSGDLSVYWYQQSLDQGLQFLIQYYNGEERAKGNILERFSAQQFPDLHSELNLSSLELGDSALYFCASSVTSGSESEQFFGPGTRLTVL.

This clonotype was seen only a few times. The genes are TRBV12-3 or TRBV12-4 and TRBJ2-1; possible D gene TRBD2, 5 bases. Trimming shortened V by 5 bases and J by 4 bases, and 18 bases separated the two germline ends. The CDR3 sequence is 16 residues long. The CDR3, as DNA: TGTGCCAGCAGTCCCAGCGGAGCCACAACTTACAATGAGCAGTTCTTC. Its protein is CASSPSGATTYNEQFF.

This clonotype has at least ten counts. V gene TRBV2 combines with J gene TRBJ1-5, with 7 bases identical to TRBD1. Germline loops: CDR1 SNHLY, CDR2 FYNNEI. CDR3 length: 16 residues. V dropped 5 bases and J dropped 1; count of bases not matched to a gene: 8. CDR3 nucleotide sequence: TGTGCCAGCAGTAAACCGGACAGGTTGAGCAATCAGCCCCAGCATTTT. It translates to CASSKPDRLSNQPQHF.

This clonotype has a count of ten or more. V gene TRBV7-2 combines with J gene TRBJ2-1; the D call may be TRBD1 or TRBD2 (5 bases each). V lost 5 bases and J 6 bases, leaving 20 bases between the germline ends. The CDR3 is made up of 16 amino acids. Germline V lookup: CDR1 SGHTA, CDR2 FQGNSA. The CDR3 DNA reads as TGTGCCAGCAGCCCCCCTGGCCAGCGGACAAGCAATGAGCAGTTCTTC. Amino acids: CASSPPGQRTSNEQFF.

This clonotype occurred a few times. This chain links TRBV4-1 with TRBJ1-2; D ambiguous. With 1 base removed from V and 8 bases from J, the gap between germline ends came to 5 bases. The CDR3 extends over 11 amino acids. In germline, CDR1 is MGHRA, CDR2 YSYEKL. CDR3 amino acids: CASSQGLGYTF. CDR3 nucleotides: TGCGCCAGCAGCCAAGGATTGGGCTACACCTTC.

DNA for the CDR3: TGTGCCAGCAGCGGGATCATGAACACTGAAGCTTTCTTT. The encoded protein is CASSGIMNTEAFF. The J gene is TRBJ1-1, the V gene TRBV28; D unresolved. CDR3 length: 13 amino acids. Trimming pared 6 bases from V and 0 bases from J, leaving 8 bases between. CDR1 and CDR2 (germline): MDHEN, SYDVKM. The entire variable domain, with the rest obtained from reference TRBV28 and TRBJ1-1, is as follows: DVKVTQSSRYLVKRTGEKVFLECVQDMDHENMFWYRQDPGLGLRLIYFSYDVKMKEKGDIPEGYSVSREKKERFSLILESASTNQTSMYLCASSGIMNTEAFFGQGTRLTVV.

The gene calls are TRBV6-2 or TRBV6-3 and TRBJ2-4; D may be TRBD1 (6 bases). The V end was cut by 6 bases, the J end by 7 bases, with 13 bases between. The CDR3 sequence is 13 residues long. Germline CDR1 is MNHEY and CDR2 is SVGEGT. CDR3 in DNA: TGTGCCAGCAGGGCGGACAGTGGGAACATTCAGTACTTC. Amino acid sequence: CASRADSGNIQYF.

This clonotype was found a few times. The CDR3 DNA sequence: TGTGCCAGCAGTTTAGGCACAGGGGGACTAATTGGCAATCAGCCCCAGCATTTT. Translation gives CASSLGTGGLIGNQPQHF. This sequence joins TRBV28 and TRBJ1-5; 8 positions match TRBD1. Per the germline V gene, CDR1 is MDHEN and CDR2 is SYDVKM. The CDR3 runs 18 residues. J was trimmed by 2 bases and V by 2 bases; bases with no gene match: 11.

This clonotype was picked up a small number of times. The chain recombines TRBV4-1 with TRBJ1-1; maybe TRBD1 (6 bases). The V end lost 7 bases, the J end lost 5 bases, and 17 bases lay between the germline ends. Germline lookup yields CDR1 MGHRA and CDR2 YSYEKL. This CDR3 comprises 14 residues. The CDR3 DNA reads TGCGCCAGCAACCCCCCCGGGGGGCGAACTGAAGCTTTCTTT. It codes for CASNPPGGRTEAFF.

This clonotype was observed a few times. The rearrangement joins TRBV10-3 to TRBJ2-3; 8 nucleotides line up with TRBD2. V shed 8 bases, J shed 3 bases, and the junction held 4 bases outside the gene matches. Germline CDR1 reads ENHRY; CDR2 reads SYGVKD. The CDR3 has 13 residues. The CDR3 DNA reads TGTGCCATCCAGGTAGCGGGAACAGATACGCAGTATTTT. Protein sequence: CAIQVAGTDTQYF.

At least ten counts were recorded for this clonotype. This sequence joins TRBV4-3 and TRBJ2-6; 8 bases are shared with TRBD1. This CDR3 is built from 16 residues. Trimming cost V 3 bases and J 0 bases; bases outside gene matches: 1. Germline V gene sequence: CDR1 LGHNA, CDR2 YSLEER. The DNA for the CDR3 is TGCGCCAGCAGCCATGGACAGGGCTCTGGGGCCAACGTCCTGACTTTC. This encodes CASSHGQGSGANVLTF.